A single sample gave rise to the 8 T cell receptor beta chains below, sequenced in a study of blood T cells in healthy people across ages (dated by TCRdb to between 2015 and 2017). The library was built by means of 5' RACE. Sequencer: Illumina HiSeq 2500. A second PCR of 7 to 11 cycles was run with a J-beta primer mix and a sample-barcoded 5' primer. TCRdb handled the public reads itself, with Q25 trimming in fastp and clone calling in MiXCR, and kept productive beta chains. Identical CDR3 protein sequences are pooled into one entry, listed with their most common genes and DNA. The sample yields 660,000 or so distinct CDR3 sequences; 45% to 65% were counted once. The ten biggest clones cover around 37% of the sample. The material sequenced was blood. These receptors came from a man aged 55 to 69 in good health.

This clonotype was counted a few times. Sequence at one end of the junction differs from germline and may be a read error. The CDR3 nucleotides are TGTGCCATCAGTGAACTAGCGGGGATCGCTGGTGCCAACGTCCTGACTTTC. It encodes CAISELAGIAGANVLTF. The chain links TRBV10-3 to TRBJ2-6; 10 nucleotides agree with TRBD2. This CDR3 has 17 residues. Germline CDR1 ENHRY, CDR2 SYGVKD.

The V call is TRBV7-9, the J call TRBJ2-2; maybe TRBD2 (6 bases). CDR1 is SEHNR, CDR2 FQNEAQ, per germline (reference sequence). Trimming pared 5 bases from V and 4 bases from J, leaving 14 bases between. The CDR3 is 15 amino acids. The CDR3 nucleotides read TGTGCCAGCAGCCCAGGATTGGGGGGCACCGGGGAGCTGTTTTTT. Its translation is CASSPGLGGTGELFF.

The CDR3 is CSASEAGGPQETQYF. CDR3 in DNA: TGCAGTGCTAGTGAAGCGGGGGGCCCACAAGAGACCCAGTACTTC. V usage is TRBV20-1 and J usage is TRBJ2-5, with TRBD2 identical over 9 bases. Looked up from germline, CDR1 is DFQATT and CDR2 is SNEGSKA (reference sequence). This CDR3 comprises 15 residues. V was clipped by 3 bases and J by 2 bases; unmatched bases: 7.

The V gene is TRBV28, the J gene TRBJ2-2, with D perhaps matching TRBD1 (5 bases). The CDR3 contains 14 residues. Germline V CDR1 and CDR2: MDHEN, SYDVKM. Trimming stripped 2 bases from V and 7 bases from J, with 11 bases between. The CDR3 region has the DNA TGTGCCAGCAGTTTACGTGCAGGGAACGGGGAGCTGTTTTTT. It translates to CASSLRAGNGELFF.

A remark on this clonotype: A read error may account for a junction end that differs from germline. DNA of the CDR3: TGTGCCAGCAGTGTTGAGAATAATGCACCCCTCCACTTT. Amino acids: CASSVENNAPLHF. The V and J genes are TRBV2 and TRBJ1-6; D remains ambiguous. The CDR3 sequence is 13 residues long. Germline V gene sequence: CDR1 SNHLY, CDR2 FYNNEI.

The chain has TRBV29-1 and TRBJ2-5; TRBD1 agrees at 9 bases. The end of the DNA aligns better with TRBJ2-7, so the J call may be wrong. Germline V gene data show CDR1 as SQVTM and CDR2 as ANQGSEA. This CDR3 is 12 amino acids long. Written as DNA, the CDR3 is TGCAGCGTTGGGGACAGGGTCCACGAGCAGTACTTC. The encoded protein is CSVGDRVHEQYF.

This clonotype has only a few counts. The chain is built from TRBV5-1 and TRBJ1-5, with D unresolved. CDR3 size: 15 residues. Trimming cost V 4 bases and J 6 bases, with 17 bases left between them. Per the germline V gene, CDR1 is SGHRS and CDR2 is YFSETQ. CDR3 sequence reads: CASSPSGERGQPQHF. The CDR3 nucleotides are TGCGCCAGCAGCCCCAGCGGGGAGCGGGGTCAGCCCCAGCATTTT.

This clonotype has ten or more counts. V is TRBV20-1 and J is TRBJ1-6; D is unresolved. Trimming shortened V by 2 bases and J by 7 bases, and 9 bases separated the two germline ends. CDR1 and CDR2 from the germline V gene are DFQATT and SNEGSKA (reference sequence). CDR3 size: 13 residues. CDR3 in DNA: TGCAGTGCTAGACGCTCTGAGAATTCACCCCTCCACTTT. Translated, it gives CSARRSENSPLHF.